Each of the 21 T cell receptor beta chains below was sequenced from the same sample in a study of blood T cell repertoires in COVID-19. TCRdb keeps only in-frame clones here, not all; method: immunoSEQ multiplex PCR. Of 330,000 or so clones in the sample, 70% to 90% were seen once. Sequenced material: PBMCs or T cells enriched from blood (not recorded which). The receptors originated from a man aged 40-49 years in a cohort exposed to, infected with or recovered from COVID-19 (not recorded which).

This chain connects TRBV28 to TRBJ1-1; D might be TRBD1 (5 bases). Germline-derived CDR1 and CDR2 are MDHEN and SYDVKM. V shed 2 bases and J shed 1 base, with 8 bases lying between them. This CDR3 is 14 amino acids long. The CDR3 nucleotides read TGTGCCAGCAGTTTAATAACAGGGAACACTGAAGCTTTCTTT. It translates to CASSLITGNTEAFF.

This chain joins TRBV18 and TRBJ2-2; possibly TRBD1 for D (6 bases). Germline-derived CDR1 and CDR2 are KGHSH and LQKENI. This CDR3 is 13 amino acids long. The V and J ends lost 4 bases and 6 bases respectively, with 9 bases between them. Here the CDR3 DNA reads TGTGCCAGCTCACGCGACAGGTCCGGGGAGCTGTTTTTT. Its protein product is CASSRDRSGELFF.

This chain uses TRBV6-5 with TRBJ2-7; no definite D call. The CDR3 sequence is 14 residues long. Looked up from germline, CDR1 is MNHEY and CDR2 is SVGAGI. Trimming cost V 3 bases and J 0 bases, with 9 bases left between them. The CDR3 reads CASSYLTSSYEQYF. The CDR3 DNA reads as TGTGCCAGCAGTTATCTAACGAGCTCCTACGAGCAGTACTTC.

This clone was seen a single time. The rearrangement uses TRBV7-2 and TRBJ2-5; D perhaps matches TRBD1 (5 bases). V was shortened by 4 bases and J by 2 bases, with 11 bases between the two germline ends. The CDR3 is 14 residues long. Germline V CDR1 and CDR2: SGHTA, FQGNSA. Here the CDR3 DNA reads TGTGCCAGCAGCTGGGGCCGAGGACAAGAGACCCAGTACTTC. Translation: CASSWGRGQETQYF.

The J gene is TRBJ2-7, the V gene TRBV5-4; D may be TRBD2 (5 bases). Trimming pared 5 bases from V and 6 bases from J, leaving 12 bases between. The CDR3 consists of 12 residues. CDR1 and CDR2 from the germline V gene are SGHNT and YYREEE (reference sequence). This CDR3 reads CASRGDIGEQYF. Written as DNA, the CDR3 is TGTGCCAGCAGGGGAGATATTGGCGAGCAGTACTTC.

In regard to this clone: At one end, the junction sequence differs from germline, possibly due to a read error. The V gene is TRBV3-1 (or the pseudogene TRBV3-2), the J gene TRBJ1-2; tentative D call: TRBD1 (5 bases). Germline-derived CDR1 and CDR2 are LGHDT and YNNKEL (reference sequence). CDR3 length: 15 amino acids. CDR3 region: CASRHSVGGYYGYTF. DNA of the CDR3: TGTGCCAGCCGCCACTCGGTGGGGGGGTACTATGGCTACACCTTC.

This chain's CDR3 is CASSPQGAQRNTQYF. The CDR3 DNA follows: TGTGCCAGCTCACCCCAGGGGGCGCAGAGGAATACGCAGTATTTT. The chain links TRBV18 to TRBJ2-3; 8 bases map to TRBD1. The CDR3 runs to 15 residues. CDR1 is KGHSH, CDR2 LQKENI, per germline. The junction had 9 bases not matched to a gene; V was cut back by 3 bases and J by 7 bases.

This clone was observed a single time. This chain connects TRBV5-1 to TRBJ2-1, with 9 positions matching TRBD2. After removal of 3 bases from V and 2 bases from J, the junction contained 18 bases not matched to a gene. Germline assignment: CDR1 SGHRS and CDR2 YFSETQ. The CDR3 runs to 20 residues. CDR3 nucleotides: TGCGCCAGCAGCTCCCAACTAGCGGGTTTAACCAGGAGCACCTACAATGAGCAGTTCTTC. Its translation: CASSSQLAGLTRSTYNEQFF.

The chain employs TRBV6-5 and TRBJ1-5; tentative D call: TRBD1 (6 bases). V was shortened by 7 bases and J by 6 bases, with 19 bases between the two germline ends. There are 15 residues in the CDR3. CDR1 is MNHEY, CDR2 SVGAGI, per germline. DNA for the CDR3: TGTGCCAGCACCTCTGGGACATTGGGACGTCAGCCCCAGCATTTT. Translating it yields CASTSGTLGRQPQHF.

This chain uses TRBV10-1 with TRBJ2-7, with 10 bases lining up with TRBD1. The length of the CDR3 is 13 residues. Germline V gives CDR1 WNHNN, CDR2 SYGVQD (reference sequence). J gave up 5 bases and V 4 bases, and 2 bases lay outside the gene matches. The CDR3 DNA follows: TGCGCCAGCAGTGGTGGGACAGGGGACGAGCAGTACTTC. Encoded protein: CASSGGTGDEQYF.

This chain links TRBV30 with TRBJ2-5, with a weak D call TRBD2 (5 bases). The V gene's germline CDR1 is GTSNPN and CDR2 SVGIG (reference sequence). Trimming pared 5 bases from V and 11 bases from J, leaving 15 bases between. The CDR3 totals 11 residues. The CDR3 bases are TGTGCCTGGGAGTGGGAGACCGGGCAGTACTTC. Amino acids: CAWEWETGQYF.

The chain recombines TRBV10-1 with TRBJ1-1; 10 bases are a match to TRBD1. CDR3 length: 16 amino acids. CDR1 WNHNN and CDR2 SYGVQD come from the germline V gene (reference sequence). V shed 6 bases and J 1 base; nucleotides not matched to a gene: 8. CDR3 sequence: CASRLPGQGTNTEAFF. The CDR3 DNA reads as TGCGCCAGCAGGTTACCGGGACAGGGGACGAACACTGAAGCTTTCTTT.

This clone was found once. V usage is TRBV5-1 and J usage is TRBJ1-6, with 7 bases lining up with TRBD1. V was clipped by 4 bases and J by 8 bases; unmatched bases: 6. The CDR3 is 14 amino acids. Germline loops: CDR1 SGHRS, CDR2 YFSETQ. The CDR3 loop reads CASSPTDRDSPLHF. For the CDR3, the DNA is TGCGCCAGCAGCCCAACCGACAGGGATTCACCCCTCCACTTT.

V gene TRBV11-2 combines with J gene TRBJ1-6; D ambiguous. Trimming removed 3 bases at V and 5 bases at J, with 11 bases between. The length of the CDR3 is 15 residues. Germline CDR1 is SGHAT and CDR2 is FQNNGV. CDR3 residues: CASSFSMGNNSPLHF. CDR3 sequence (DNA): TGTGCCAGCAGCTTTAGTATGGGCAATAATTCACCCCTCCACTTT.

This chain joins TRBV5-4 and TRBJ1-2; D remains unclear. The CDR3 spans 15 residues. Per germline, CDR1 SGHNT and CDR2 YYREEE (reference sequence). Trimming left V 0 bases short and J 0 bases short, with 9 bases between. The CDR3 bases are TGTGCCAGCAGCTTGGTAGGCGGCACTAACTATGGCTACACCTTC. Encoded protein: CASSLVGGTNYGYTF.

This clone was seen more than once but under ten times. DNA of the CDR3: TGTGCCAGCAGTTTTAGAAGCGGGAGGGGAGCCGGGGAGCTGTTTTTT. Translated, it gives CASSFRSGRGAGELFF. This chain uses TRBV28 with TRBJ2-2; 10 positions agree with TRBD2. The length of the CDR3 is 16 residues. Germline V gene lookup returns CDR1 MDHEN and CDR2 SYDVKM. V dropped 3 bases and J dropped 6; count of bases not matched to a gene: 7.

This clone occurred a few times. The rearrangement joins TRBV5-4 to TRBJ1-4; perhaps TRBD1 as D (5 bases). CDR1 and CDR2 from the germline V gene are SGHNT and YYREEE (reference sequence). The CDR3 contains 15 residues. With 3 bases removed from V and 1 base from J, the gap between germline ends came to 10 bases. CDR3 DNA sequence: TGTGCCAGCAGCTCAGGGCTGGGAACTAATGAAAAACTGTTTTTT. As protein: CASSSGLGTNEKLFF. The variable domain in full, with the rest retrieved from reference TRBV5-4 and TRBJ1-4, is ETGVTQSPTHLIKTRGQQVTLRCSSQSGHNTVSWYQQALGQGPQFIFQYYREEENGRGNFPPRFSGLQFPNYSSELNVNALELDDSALYLCASSSGLGTNEKLFFGSGTQLSVL.

V gene TRBV3-1 (or the pseudogene TRBV3-2) combines with J gene TRBJ2-3; TRBD2 agrees at 9 bases. After removal of 5 bases from V and 4 bases from J, the junction contained 7 bases not matched to a gene. This CDR3 spans 15 amino acids. The germline V gene encodes CDR1 LGHDT and CDR2 YNNKEL (reference sequence). CDR3 DNA: TGTGCCAGCAGCTTAAGCGGGAGGTCGGCAGATACGCAGTATTTT. Residues: CASSLSGRSADTQYF.

The chain couples TRBV6-5 to TRBJ1-1, with unresolved D. The CDR3 has 14 residues. Trimming left V 7 bases short and J 1 base short, with 13 bases between. Germline V lookup: CDR1 MNHEY, CDR2 SVGAGI. The CDR3 is CASTRLQSNTEAFF. CDR3 bases: TGTGCCAGCACCCGACTACAATCGAACACTGAAGCTTTCTTT.

This rearrangement joins TRBV7-9 to TRBJ1-4; weak D call: TRBD1 (6 bases). V was trimmed by 5 bases and J by 8 bases, leaving 15 bases between them. Germline values: CDR1 SEHNR, CDR2 FQNEAQ (reference sequence). The CDR3 contains 14 residues. The CDR3 protein is CASSPRQVEEKLFF. DNA for the CDR3: TGTGCCAGCAGCCCCCGACAGGTAGAGGAAAAACTGTTTTTT.

CDR3 nucleotide sequence: TGTGCCAGCAGCGTAGGGGCTAACTTACCTCCCTACAATGAGCAGTTCTTC. This codes for CASSVGANLPPYNEQFF. The chain has TRBV9 and TRBJ2-1; D is uncertain. In germline, CDR1 is SGDLS, CDR2 YYNGEE. Trimming pared 0 bases from V and 2 bases from J, leaving 15 bases between. This CDR3 is 17 amino acids long.